This passage covers 24 T cell receptor beta chains from one sample sequenced in a study of shared clonotypes between healthy human individuals (dated by TCRdb to the early 2020s). The protocol used for the library was the immunoSEQ multiplex PCR assay. Held by TCRdb, this immuneACCESS table contains in-frame sequences only and omits some clones. Under half of the omission traces to an unresolved V gene where checked; the cause of the rest is unknown. In this sample the table shows over a million clones, roughly 96% of which occur a single time. The biggest ten clones account for approximately 1.1% of the sample. Material for sequencing was naive CD4+ T cells sorted from blood. Sample cell subset or site, as interpreted from the label and publication: CD45RA+ positively selected. The source of these receptors is a man aged 25 to 45 in good health.

The V call is TRBV7-9, the J call TRBJ2-7, with D uncertain. Germline assignment: CDR1 SEHNR and CDR2 FQNEAQ (reference sequence). Trimming removed 5 bases from V and 7 bases from J, with 12 bases in between. There are 12 residues in the CDR3. CDR3 residues: CASSPAIWEQYF. CDR3 coding DNA: TGTGCCAGCAGCCCCGCGATCTGGGAGCAGTACTTC.

The chain joins TRBV4-3 to TRBJ2-1; 10 bases line up with TRBD2. This CDR3 has 17 amino acids. Germline trimming cut 2 bases from V and 5 bases from J; bases unmatched to any gene: 9. CDR1 is LGHNA, CDR2 YSLEER, per germline. DNA for the CDR3: TGCGCCAGCAGCCAACGGGCACTAGCGGGACCCAACAATGAGCAGTTCTTC. Amino acid sequence: CASSQRALAGPNNEQFF.

CDR3 in DNA: TGTGCCAGCATGGCTTCCGGGATCGCGATGGGCAATCAGCCCCAGCATTTT. It yields the protein CASMASGIAMGNQPQHF. The chain carries TRBV2 and TRBJ1-5, with no clear D. The germline V and J ends were trimmed by 7 bases and 2 bases, with 21 bases remaining between them. This CDR3 spans 17 amino acids. The germline V gene encodes CDR1 SNHLY and CDR2 FYNNEI.

The rearrangement uses TRBV28 and TRBJ1-4, with no clear D. Between the trimmed V and J ends, which lost 2 bases and 10 bases, there was a span of 14 bases. The CDR3 is 14 residues long. The germline gives CDR1 MDHEN, CDR2 SYDVKM. DNA for the CDR3: TGTGCCAGCAGTTTACGGTCGGCAGGTGGAAAACTGTTTTTT. Protein product: CASSLRSAGGKLFF.

The rearrangement uses TRBV9 and TRBJ2-7, with TRBD2 matching 11 bases. Germline V lookup: CDR1 SGDLS, CDR2 YYNGEE. CDR3 length equals 17 residues. Trimming took 0 bases from V and 2 from J; bases not matched to a gene: 7. CDR3 DNA: TGTGCCAGCAGCGTAGCCGTCCGGACTAGCGGGCCCTACGAGCAGTACTTC. It specifies CASSVAVRTSGPYEQYF.

This rearrangement joins TRBV5-1 to TRBJ2-5, with a weak D call TRBD1 (6 bases). CDR1 is SGHRS, CDR2 YFSETQ, per germline. Trimming cost V 1 base and J 5 bases, with 12 bases left between them. The CDR3 contains 14 residues. CDR3 sequence: CASSLRQVRETQYF. CDR3 in DNA: TGCGCCAGCAGCTTGCGACAGGTCAGGGAGACCCAGTACTTC.

The gene calls are TRBV5-1 and TRBJ1-1, with 8 nucleotides matching TRBD1. The ends lost 0 bases at V and 4 bases at J; junction bases unmatched: 14. The germline V gene has CDR1 SGHRS and CDR2 YFSETQ. CDR3 length equals 18 residues. In DNA, the CDR3 is TGCGCCAGCAGCTTGGTACGTTTTAACAGGGGGGGAAGCACTGAAGCTTTCTTT. Amino acid sequence: CASSLVRFNRGGSTEAFF.

In this sample, this clone turned up once. The V and J genes are TRBV29-1 and TRBJ2-7; D is perhaps TRBD2 (5 bases). The CDR3 extends over 14 amino acids. Germline CDR1 reads SQVTM; CDR2 reads ANQGSEA. V was shortened by 4 bases and J by 2 bases, with 15 bases between the two germline ends. The CDR3 coding sequence is TGCAGCGTTGTGAGGACGGCGGGTCCCTACGAGCAGTACTTC. Encoded protein: CSVVRTAGPYEQYF.

The V call is TRBV7-9, the J call TRBJ1-4; 8 nucleotides align to TRBD1. There are 14 residues in the CDR3. CDR1 and CDR2 from the germline V gene are SEHNR and FQNEAQ (reference sequence). V dropped 5 bases and J dropped 8; count of bases not matched to a gene: 7. DNA for the CDR3: TGTGCCAGCAGCCCTGGACAGGGTTGGGAAAAACTGTTTTTT. Translation: CASSPGQGWEKLFF.

This rearrangement joins TRBV5-6 to TRBJ2-6; D is unclear. This CDR3 region has 13 residues. CDR1 and CDR2 from the germline V gene are SGHDT and YYEEEE. Trimming stripped 3 bases from V and 11 bases from J, with 12 bases between. The CDR3 DNA sequence: TGTGCCAGCAGCTCAGGACGGCGTGACGTCCTGACTTTC. This translates into CASSSGRRDVLTF.

The chain joins TRBV29-1 to TRBJ2-1; D not certain. Germline V gene data show CDR1 as SQVTM and CDR2 as ANQGSEA. This CDR3 contains 14 residues. The germline V and J ends were trimmed by 6 bases and 0 bases, with 12 bases remaining between them. CDR3 in amino acids: CSVADNPSYNEQFF. The CDR3 nucleotides read TGCAGCGTGGCAGATAATCCCTCCTACAATGAGCAGTTCTTC.

The chain uses TRBV7-2 and TRBJ2-7; D perhaps matches TRBD2 (5 bases). Trimming removed 8 bases at V and 4 bases at J, with 9 bases between. Per the germline V gene, CDR1 is SGHTA and CDR2 is FQGNSA. The CDR3 has 11 residues. The CDR3 loop reads CASGRTYEQYF. Written as DNA, the CDR3 is TGTGCCAGCGGACGGACTTACGAGCAGTACTTC.

This sequence joins TRBV7-6 and TRBJ1-2; no clear D. CDR1 SGHVS and CDR2 FNYEAQ come from the germline V gene. The CDR3 has 13 amino acids. Trimming stripped 1 base from V and 11 bases from J, with 14 bases between. CDR3 sequence (DNA): TGTGCCAGCAGCTTAGATACGGATGGAAGATACACCTTC. Translating gives CASSLDTDGRYTF.

V and J are TRBV28 and TRBJ2-2; 10 bases map to TRBD2. This CDR3 is 18 amino acids long. CDR1 is MDHEN and CDR2 is SYDVKM in the germline V gene. The V segment lost 3 bases and the J segment 5 bases; nucleotides outside the gene matches: 12. The CDR3 DNA is TGTGCCAGCAGTTTGGGGCTGGTAGCGGGAGGAAATACCGGGGAGCTGTTTTTT. Its protein product is CASSLGLVAGGNTGELFF.

CDR3 sequence (DNA): TGTGCCAGCAGAAAGGATTATGGCTACACCTTC. Amino acids: CASRKDYGYTF. The chain is built from TRBV7-2 and TRBJ1-2; D call uncertain. V lost 6 bases and J 5 bases, leaving 7 bases between the germline ends. Germline V gene lookup returns CDR1 SGHTA and CDR2 FQGNSA. This CDR3 comprises 11 residues.

V usage is TRBV5-3 and J usage is TRBJ1-4; 7 bases agree with TRBD1. TRBV5-3 is flagged as an ORF with uncertain function. Germline trimming cut 4 bases from V and 1 base from J; bases unmatched to any gene: 4. The CDR3 is 15 residues long. The CDR3 loop is CARSKNRGTNEKLFF. Here the CDR3 DNA reads TGTGCCAGAAGCAAAAACAGGGGAACTAATGAAAAACTGTTTTTT.

The chain joins TRBV5-1 to TRBJ2-5, with 9 bases lining up with TRBD2. Germline CDR1 and CDR2: SGHRS and YFSETQ. This CDR3 comprises 14 residues. The junction had 5 bases not matched to a gene; V was cut back by 4 bases and J by 4 bases. CDR3 region: CASSARAGGETQYF. The CDR3 DNA reads TGCGCCAGCAGCGCACGAGCGGGAGGAGAGACCCAGTACTTC.

Points on this clone: Other DNA sequences of this sample code for an identical CDR3. This sequence joins TRBV20-1 and TRBJ2-1; a weak D match, TRBD1 (5 bases). The germline V gene encodes CDR1 DFQATT and CDR2 SNEGSKA (reference sequence). V was pared by 1 base and J by 7 bases, with 5 bases between. The CDR3 totals 11 residues. DNA of the CDR3: TGCAGTGCTAGAGGGACAAATGAGCAGTTCTTC. This gives the protein CSARGTNEQFF.

This chain connects TRBV5-1 to TRBJ1-2, with D uncertain. Germline V gene data show CDR1 as SGHRS and CDR2 as YFSETQ. V was trimmed by 3 bases and J by 2 bases, leaving 8 bases between them. The CDR3 runs to 13 residues. The CDR3 nucleotides read TGCGCCAGCAGCTCCTTTGAAAACTATGGCTACACCTTC. Protein: CASSSFENYGYTF.

The genes are TRBV15 and TRBJ1-3, with D hard to call. This CDR3 has 15 residues. Germline assignment: CDR1 LNHNV and CDR2 YYDKDF (reference sequence). Between the trimmed V and J ends, which lost 0 bases and 3 bases, there was a span of 9 bases. The CDR3: CATSRDISGGNTIYF. Written as DNA, the CDR3 is TGTGCCACCAGCAGAGACATTTCGGGTGGAAACACCATATATTTT. Complete variable domain (other parts from reference TRBV15 and TRBJ1-3): DAMVIQNPRYQVTQFGKPVTLSCSQTLNHNVMYWYQQKSSQAPKLLFHYYDKDFNNEADTPDNFQSRRPNTSFCFLDIRSPGLGDTAMYLCATSRDISGGNTIYFGEGSWLTVV.

The CDR3 region has the DNA TGTGCCAGCAGTTTATCCCGGCCGGGGAGACAAGAAAAACTGTTTTTT. It specifies CASSLSRPGRQEKLFF. J is TRBJ1-4 and V is TRBV28, with D hard to call. CDR1 and CDR2 from the germline V gene are MDHEN and SYDVKM. V lost 1 base, J lost 8 bases, and 17 bases lay in between. This CDR3 spans 16 amino acids.

The rearrangement links TRBV28 to TRBJ1-5, with TRBD1 matching 9 bases. The CDR3 length is 18 residues. Germline V gene lookup returns CDR1 MDHEN and CDR2 SYDVKM. Unmatched junction bases numbered 14, after V lost 3 bases and J lost 5 bases. The CDR3 here is CASSLSPTGGKGDQPQHF. For the CDR3, the DNA is TGTGCCAGCAGTTTGTCCCCTACAGGGGGCAAGGGGGATCAGCCCCAGCATTTT.

The rearrangement joins TRBV5-5 to TRBJ2-2; 9 bases are a match to TRBD1. V gave up 1 base and J gave up 6 bases; unmatched junction bases: 10. The CDR3 spans 17 residues. Germline CDR1 and CDR2: SGHKS and YYEKEE (reference sequence). The CDR3 loop is CASSLNRVTGGSGELFF. CDR3 nucleotide sequence: TGTGCCAGCAGCTTGAATCGTGTCACAGGGGGCTCCGGGGAGCTGTTTTTT.

This clone was seen a few times. V gene TRBV10-2 combines with J gene TRBJ1-5; perhaps TRBD1 as D (6 bases). CDR3 length: 14 amino acids. Germline V gene lookup returns CDR1 WSHSY and CDR2 SAAADI. Trimming cost V 4 bases and J 1 base, with 8 bases left between them. CDR3 residues: CASSADRSNQPQHF. The CDR3 nucleotides are TGCGCCAGCAGTGCTGACAGGAGCAATCAGCCCCAGCATTTT.